Shown below are 22 T cell receptor beta chains from a single sample sequenced in a study of shared clonotypes between healthy human individuals. CD45RO-negative cells were positively selected for CCR7, leaving out terminally differentiated effector memory CD45RA+ cells. The method was immunoSEQ multiplex PCR; TCRdb's version includes in-frame clones alone and lacks a portion of them. The table shows over 2 million clones, with roughly 95% occurring only once. What was sequenced was naive CD8+ T cells sorted from blood. These receptors were collected from a man between 18 and 35 years old in good health.

This clone was recorded only once. The chain is built from TRBV19 and TRBJ2-7; D is unresolved. The CDR3 totals 14 residues. Germline V gene lookup returns CDR1 LNHDA and CDR2 SQIVND (reference sequence). Deletions cut 1 base from V and 0 bases from J, with 7 bases between. This chain's CDR3 is CASSIATPSYEQYF. In DNA form, the CDR3 reads TGTGCCAGTAGTATAGCCACTCCCTCCTACGAGCAGTACTTC.

The V and J genes are TRBV2 and TRBJ1-4; 9 nucleotides align to TRBD1. The trim removed 5 bases at V and 8 bases at J, leaving 9 bases unmatched. Germline values: CDR1 SNHLY, CDR2 FYNNEI. CDR3 length: 15 residues. CDR3 nucleotide sequence: TGTGCCAGCAGTTTCACAGGGGGCGGTCTGGAAAAACTGTTTTTT. The encoded protein is CASSFTGGGLEKLFF.

The chain joins TRBV7-8 to TRBJ2-7, with D possibly TRBD2 on 6 matching bases. The CDR3 covers 15 residues. CDR1 and CDR2 from the germline V gene are SGHVS and FQNEAQ. The V gene lost 5 bases and the J gene lost 0 bases, with 14 bases spanning the gap. CDR3 DNA sequence: TGTGCCAGCAGCACGGACCGGGACTCCTCCTACGAGCAGTACTTC. Residues: CASSTDRDSSYEQYF.

The rearrangement joins TRBV6-5 to TRBJ2-7; 9 nucleotides align to TRBD2. CDR1 and CDR2 (germline): MNHEY, SVGAGI. The CDR3 runs to 15 residues. V was pared by 6 bases and J by 3 bases, with 9 bases of the junction left unmatched. CDR3 residues: CASSQRGREGYEQYF. The CDR3 bases are TGTGCCAGCAGCCAAAGGGGGCGGGAGGGCTACGAGCAGTACTTC.

The gene calls are TRBV7-3 and TRBJ2-7; D not resolved. Germline V CDR1 and CDR2: SGHTA, FQGTGA. The CDR3 consists of 13 residues. The V end lost 4 bases, the J end lost 7 bases, and 14 bases lay between the germline ends. The CDR3 sequence is CASSSPPYEEQYF. CDR3 DNA: TGTGCCAGCAGCTCGCCCCCTTACGAAGAGCAGTACTTC.

The chain carries TRBV5-1 and TRBJ2-3, with no clear D. V was shortened by 4 bases and J by 4 bases, with 16 bases between the two germline ends. CDR1 is SGHRS and CDR2 is YFSETQ in the germline V gene. The CDR3 runs to 15 residues. CDR3 in DNA: TGCGCCAGCAGCCCAGGCGAACTCTGGCCAGATACGCAGTATTTT. This codes for CASSPGELWPDTQYF.

The rearrangement uses TRBV4-1 and TRBJ2-7, with 9 bases aligning to TRBD1. CDR3 size: 17 residues. Looked up from germline, CDR1 is MGHRA and CDR2 is YSYEKL. V shed 1 base and J 4 bases; nucleotides not matched to a gene: 11. The CDR3 nucleotides are TGCGCCAGCAGCCAAGCCATACCGGGACAGGGTTTTTACGAGCAGTACTTC. This translates into CASSQAIPGQGFYEQYF.

The CDR3 sequence: CSAILHGKVSYEQYF. In DNA, the CDR3 is TGCAGCGCCATCCTACACGGGAAGGTTTCCTACGAGCAGTACTTC. The chain links TRBV29-1 to TRBJ2-7, with D possibly TRBD2 on 5 matching bases. The V end was cut by 7 bases, the J end by 1 base, with 20 bases between. Germline values: CDR1 SQVTM, CDR2 ANQGSEA. The CDR3 is 15 amino acids.

Note on this clone: At the DNA level, this CDR3 is encoded by other sequences in the same sample as well. This sequence joins TRBV5-1 and TRBJ2-1; D unclear. The germline V and J ends were trimmed by 0 bases and 3 bases, with 4 bases remaining between them. Germline lookup yields CDR1 SGHRS and CDR2 YFSETQ. The CDR3 consists of 13 residues. The CDR3 reads CASSLVDYNEQFF. CDR3 DNA sequence: TGCGCCAGCAGCTTGGTCGACTACAATGAGCAGTTCTTC.

For this clone: A single base separates this from a much larger clone, so it may be a read error. The CDR3 region has the DNA TGTGCCAGCAGCTTCAGGGACACTGAAGCTTTCTTT. Translating gives CASSFRDTEAFF. The genes are TRBV11-2 and TRBJ1-1, with D possibly being TRBD1 (5 bases). The CDR3 contains 12 residues. Per germline, CDR1 SGHAT and CDR2 FQNNGV. V was trimmed by 3 bases and J by 3 bases, leaving 5 bases between them. Together with reference TRBV11-2 and TRBJ1-1, the CDR3 gives the full variable domain: EAGVAQSPRYKIIEKRQSVAFWCNPISGHATLYWYQQILGQGPKLLIQFQNNGVVDDSQLPKDRFSAERLKGVDSTLKIQPAKLEDSAVYLCASSFRDTEAFFGQGTRLTVV.

J is TRBJ1-1 and V is TRBV11-1; tentative D call: TRBD1 (5 bases). The germline V gene encodes CDR1 SGHAT and CDR2 FQDESV (reference sequence). The CDR3 runs to 15 residues. V gave up 5 bases and J gave up 0 bases, with 13 bases separating them. In DNA form, the CDR3 reads TGTGCCAGCAGCAAGGGGTGGGGTATGAACACTGAAGCTTTCTTT. Translating it yields CASSKGWGMNTEAFF. Drawing the rest from reference TRBV11-1 and TRBJ1-1, the complete variable domain is EAEVAQSPRYKITEKSQAVAFWCDPISGHATLYWYRQILGQGPELLVQFQDESVVDDSQLPKDRFSAERLKGVDSTLKIQPAELGDSAMYLCASSKGWGMNTEAFFGQGTRLTVV.

The chain joins TRBV4-3 to TRBJ1-6; the D is unclear. The ends were cut back, 3 bases at V and 3 bases at J, with 6 bases in the middle. The germline V gene encodes CDR1 LGHNA and CDR2 YSLEER. The CDR3 runs 14 residues. This chain's CDR3 is CASSQRDYNSPLHF. The CDR3 nucleotides are TGCGCCAGCAGCCAGCGCGACTATAATTCACCCCTCCACTTT.

This rearrangement joins TRBV11-1 to TRBJ2-7; TRBD1 aligns across 12 bases. Per the germline V gene, CDR1 is SGHAT and CDR2 is FQDESV (reference sequence). The J segment lost 3 bases and the V segment lost 4 bases, leaving 7 bases of the junction unmatched. The CDR3 covers 16 residues. This CDR3 reads CASSSLGTGGDYEQYF. CDR3 DNA: TGTGCCAGCAGCTCACTCGGGACAGGGGGCGACTACGAGCAGTACTTC.

V is TRBV6-5 and J is TRBJ2-7; TRBD1 matches at 8 bases. The trim removed 0 bases at V and 5 bases at J, leaving 9 bases unmatched. Germline CDR1 reads MNHEY; CDR2 reads SVGAGI. CDR3 length: 16 amino acids. This CDR3 is CASSYSVGQVFNEQYF. The DNA of the CDR3 is TGTGCCAGCAGTTACTCCGTGGGACAGGTATTCAACGAGCAGTACTTC.

The J gene is TRBJ2-1, the V gene TRBV29-1, with D uncertain. The CDR3 sequence is 13 residues long. V was trimmed by 4 bases and J by 5 bases, leaving 12 bases between them. The V gene's germline CDR1 is SQVTM and CDR2 ANQGSEA. CDR3 bases: TGCAGCGTTGTGGCCCCCCCTCACAATGAGCAGTTCTTC. Residues: CSVVAPPHNEQFF.

With regard to this clone: The same CDR3 can be traced to other DNA sequences in this sample. The V and J genes are TRBV27 and TRBJ2-1, with 10 bases lining up with TRBD1. Germline CDR1 and CDR2: MNHEY and SMNVEV (reference sequence). Germline trimming cut 2 bases from V and 5 bases from J; bases unmatched to any gene: 6. The CDR3 spans 16 residues. The CDR3 loop is CASSLSPGTGDNEQFF. In DNA form, the CDR3 reads TGTGCCAGCAGTTTAAGTCCCGGGACAGGGGACAATGAGCAGTTCTTC.

This clone showed up just once. This rearrangement joins TRBV27 to TRBJ1-5, with TRBD1 as a possible D gene (6 bases). Germline CDR1 and CDR2: MNHEY and SMNVEV (reference sequence). V lost 1 base and J lost 3, with 13 bases in between. The CDR3 is 16 residues long. The CDR3 DNA reads as TGTGCCAGCAGTTTATTAGGCGGGACAATCAATCAGCCCCAGCATTTT. It specifies CASSLLGGTINQPQHF.

This clone was found once. The V call is TRBV9, the J call TRBJ2-1, with 8 nucleotides matching TRBD1. Trimming took 3 bases from V and 9 from J; bases not matched to a gene: 14. The germline CDR1 and CDR2 sequences are SGDLS and YYNGEE. CDR3 length: 16 residues. CDR3 sequence (DNA): TGTGCCAGCAGCGGAGTTAGAGTACAGGGGGTTGGTGAGCAGTTCTTC. It translates to CASSGVRVQGVGEQFF.

CDR3 region: CASRRLAGFDEQYF. The DNA of the CDR3 is TGCGCCAGCAGAAGACTAGCTGGGTTCGACGAGCAGTACTTC. The chain joins TRBV10-2 to TRBJ2-7; 7 nucleotides match TRBD2. CDR1 and CDR2 (germline): WSHSY, SAAADI. After removal of 6 bases from V and 5 bases from J, the junction contained 10 bases not matched to a gene. This CDR3 contains 14 residues.

This chain uses TRBV6-5 with TRBJ1-1, with a weak D call TRBD1 (6 bases). The length of the CDR3 is 15 residues. Germline loops: CDR1 MNHEY, CDR2 SVGAGI. Trimming removed 6 bases from V and 4 bases from J, with 18 bases in between. CDR3 in DNA: TGTGCCAGCAGCCCCTTTGGGGGGGCTGGCACTGAAGCTTTCTTT. Its translation is CASSPFGGAGTEAFF.

The rearrangement joins TRBV27 to TRBJ2-7; a weak D match, TRBD2 (6 bases). V shed 3 bases and J shed 7 bases, with 16 bases lying between them. The CDR3 has 14 residues. Looked up from germline, CDR1 is MNHEY and CDR2 is SMNVEV (reference sequence). The CDR3, as DNA: TGTGCCAGCAGTTTCGTTTCCGGGGCGGGGGAGCAGTACTTC. It is translated as CASSFVSGAGEQYF.

The chain uses TRBV27 and TRBJ2-7; D is perhaps TRBD2 (7 bases). Germline CDR1 is MNHEY and CDR2 is SMNVEV (reference sequence). The CDR3 is made up of 15 amino acids. Trimming pared 6 bases from V and 1 base from J, leaving 16 bases between. CDR3 in amino acids: CASSQYEGGSYEQYF. The CDR3, as DNA: TGTGCCAGCAGCCAGTACGAGGGGGGGTCCTACGAGCAGTACTTC.